These T cell receptor beta chains were read from a single sample in a study of molecular identifiers for immune sequencing clone quantification. TCRdb reanalysed the PCR reads using MiXCR and keeps one entry per CDR3 protein. The data contain under 600,000 distinct CDR3 sequences, 20% to 25% of them seen just once; the ten biggest clones take up about 0.8%. Input material: naive CD8+ T cells from blood, with Jurkat cell RNA spiked in. The receptors derive from a human donor in good health. Some libraries in this study had Jurkat cell RNA spiked in. CDR3s include the opening cysteine and the closing phenylalanine or tryptophan. The D gene is left open where the match is weak. The size field is filled for only some rows; it gives once, few, many or a size class.

j_call v_call clone_size d_call cdr3_nt cdr3_aa
TRBJ2-1 TRBV9 NA NA TGTGCCGGCAGCGTAGATAGGGGCTCCTACCTCTACAATGAGCAGTTCTTC CAGSVDRGSYLYNEQFF
TRBJ2-5 TRBV12-3/TRBV12-4 NA NA TGTGCCAGCAGTTTACAGGAGAGGGGACGGAAGACCCAGTACTTC CASSLQERGRKTQYF
TRBJ1-6 TRBV20-1 few NA TGCAGTGCTAGAGTCGCGGACGGACCCCTTTCGGCTTCACCCCTCCACTTT CSARVADGPLSASPLHF
TRBJ2-7 TRBV20-1 few NA TGCAGTGCTAGAGATCTTGCCTACGAGCAGTACTTC CSARDLAYEQYF
TRBJ2-2 TRBV7-2 many TRBD1 TGTGCCAGCAGCCCAACAGGGGGCGCAGGCGGGGAGCTGTTTTTT CASSPTGGAGGELFF
TRBJ2-3 TRBV20-1 many NA TGCAGTGCTAGAGATAGGAGGGGGACAAGGGGAAGTTCGGATACGCAGTATTTT CSARDRRGTRGSSDTQYF
TRBJ2-5 TRBV4-1 NA TRBD1 TGCGCCAGCAGCCGCGTCGGGACAGAAGAGACCCAGTACTTC CASSRVGTEETQYF
TRBJ1-1 TRBV25-1 many TRBD1 TGTGCCAGCACTACGACAGGGGGCCGAACTGAAGCTTTCTTT CASTTTGGRTEAFF
TRBJ1-3 TRBV19 few NA TGTGCCACAAAACCGGGACGGGGGAGAAACACCATATATTTT CATKPGRGRNTIYF
TRBJ1-4 TRBV29-1 many NA TGCAGCGCCGAGGGGGACCATAATGAAAAACTGTTTTTT CSAEGDHNEKLFF
TRBJ2-1 TRBV19 NA NA TGTGCCAGCAGTAGTAACTCCTACAATGAGCAGTTCTTC CASSSNSYNEQFF
TRBJ2-5 TRBV7-9 few NA TGTGCCAGCAGCCCTCTAGGTCGGGATATAGAGACCCAGTACTTC CASSPLGRDIETQYF
TRBJ1-5 TRBV19 few NA TGTGCCAGTAGCTGGGGGCATCTTAGCAATCAGCCCCAGCATTTT CASSWGHLSNQPQHF
TRBJ2-7 TRBV4-1 NA TRBD1 TGCGCCAGCAGCCAAGAACCTTCGGGACAGACATACGAGCAGTACTTC CASSQEPSGQTYEQYF
TRBJ2-2 TRBV19 NA NA TGTGCCAGTAGTATAAGTGTAGGGGCTAGCGGGGAGCTGTTTTTT CASSISVGASGELFF
TRBJ2-3 TRBV4-3 many TRBD1 TGCGCCAGCAGCCGCACAGGGGGCGTTATGGATACGCAGTATTTT CASSRTGGVMDTQYF
TRBJ1-1 TRBV4-2 many NA TGTGCCAGCAGCCAAGGCAGCATGAACACTGAAGCTTTCTTT CASSQGSMNTEAFF
TRBJ2-3 TRBV4-1 NA NA TGCGCCAGCAGCCAAGATTTTTCGGGGAGAAGGACAGATACGCAGTATTTT CASSQDFSGRRTDTQYF
TRBJ2-7 TRBV9 NA TRBD2 TGTGCCAGCAGCCCCCCCCCAGGGACTAGCGGTTACTACGAGCAGTACTTC CASSPPPGTSGYYEQYF
TRBJ1-2 TRBV4-3 NA NA TGCGCCAGCAGCCAAGATCAGGAATGGGACTATGGCTACACCTTC CASSQDQEWDYGYTF
TRBJ2-5 TRBV19 NA NA TGTGCCAGTAGTATGGAGGGGACCCAGTACTTC CASSMEGTQYF
TRBJ2-4 TRBV7-8 many TRBD1 TGTGCCAGCAGCTTAGGGCCCCCGACAGGGGATCTAGCCAAAAACATTCAGTACTTC CASSLGPPTGDLAKNIQYF
TRBJ2-2 TRBV6-2/TRBV6-3 few NA TGTGCCAGCAGTTACCGCGACAGAAGATCGAACACCGGGGAGCTGTTTTTT CASSYRDRRSNTGELFF
TRBJ2-1 TRBV4-3 few NA TGCGCCAGCAGCCAAGGGGGAAGAGAAGCATACAATGAGCAGTTCTTC CASSQGGREAYNEQFF
TRBJ2-3 TRBV6-2/TRBV6-3 NA NA TGTGTCAGCAGTTACGCTGGTCCAGGGGAGCGCCTGGATACGCAGTATTTT CVSSYAGPGERLDTQYF
TRBJ2-3 TRBV20-1 many NA TGCAGTGCTAGAGATCTGGACAGAAACACAGATACGCAGTATTTT CSARDLDRNTDTQYF
TRBJ2-7 TRBV20-1 NA TRBD2 TGCAGTGCTAGTTCTAGCGGCTCCTACGAGCGGTACTTC CSASSSGSYERYF
TRBJ1-4 TRBV20-1 NA NA TGCAGTGCTGGTAGGGCGATGACACACGCAAATGAAAAACTGTTTTTT CSAGRAMTHANEKLFF
TRBJ2-2 TRBV4-3 NA TRBD1 TGCGCCAGCAGCCCAGAGACAGGGTACAACGGGGAGCTGTTTTTT CASSPETGYNGELFF